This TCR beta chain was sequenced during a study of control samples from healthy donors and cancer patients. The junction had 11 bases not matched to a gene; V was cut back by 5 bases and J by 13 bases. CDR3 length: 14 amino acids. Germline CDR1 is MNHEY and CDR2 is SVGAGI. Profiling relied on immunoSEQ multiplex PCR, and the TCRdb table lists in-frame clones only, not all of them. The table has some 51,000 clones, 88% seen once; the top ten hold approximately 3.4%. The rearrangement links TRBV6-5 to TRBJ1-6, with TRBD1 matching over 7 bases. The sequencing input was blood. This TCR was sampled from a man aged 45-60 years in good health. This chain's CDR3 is CASSRDSPPGPLHF. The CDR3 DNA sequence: TGTGCCAGCAGTAGGGACAGTCCTCCTGGTCCCCTCCACTTT.